Below, one T cell receptor beta chain is given with its context. The sample holds a few counts of this clonotype. Its antigen specificity is not known. Base qualities are not provided; no much larger clone lies one nucleotide away. The TCR beta CDR3 regions were amplified from RNA transcripts. A first-round RT-PCR of the TCR CDR3 used the HTBI primer set with the Qiagen OneStep RT-PCR kit. A second multiplex PCR round built the libraries, followed by size selection and purification. The libraries were sequenced on an Illumina HiSeq2000 using paired-end 100 bp reads. On the authors' methods: SOAPnuke was used to process the raw data, removing reads that contained adapters or uncalled bases, had a mean Phred below 15, or lacked an exact match to the constant primer or identifier. High-quality paired reads were merged using COPE v1.2.5, and each unique nucleotide sequence was defined as a clonotype. MiTCR v1.1 was used to align the clonotypes against IMGT TRBV, TRBD and TRBJ reference segments. The analysis was restricted to V-J combinations with a frequency above 0.0001, which together covered roughly 99% of the repertoires. A TCS score was defined as the ratio of F50 (clonal expansion) to E x V (chaos), with BLOSUM62-based TCRdist applied between CDR3 peptides within each V-J. Welch's t-statistics and random forest reduced several hundred V-J features to some 14, which were used in a naive Bayes classifier (R e1071). Starting from the raw public reads, TCRdb applied fastp trimming at Q25, assembled clones with MiXCR and retained in-frame beta chains. Under each unique CDR3 protein, matching rows form one entry showing the most common genes and DNA. TCRdb, rather than the study authors, made the V and J calls. The sample profile shows hundreds of thousands of distinct CDR3 sequences; less than 15% of them were found once. The top ten hold roughly a tenth of the sample.

Including cysteine and phenylalanine, the CDR3 has 13 amino acids. Here the CDR3 DNA is all that survives: 39 bases in frame from base 1. The junction carries 9 bases between V and J, which are trimmed by 8 bases and 1 base respectively. These data originate in a study of T cells in Graves' hyperthyroidism and ophthalmopathy (dated by TCRdb to about 2019). About the full investigation: Peripheral blood was sampled at the time of initial diagnosis, prior to any treatment. In more than 5 Graves' hyperthyroidism patients, the study also compared T-cell repertoires from thyroid tissue with T-cell repertoires from blood. For training and testing, the approximately 97 patients in the discovery cohort were randomly divided in a 7:3 ratio. An independent validation cohort of about 20 hyperthyroidism patients and approximately 16 patients who later progressed to ophthalmopathy tested prospective prediction of ophthalmopathy. The paper reports TCR Vbeta CDR3 sequencing of 140 or so peripheral blood samples: around 41 ophthalmopathy, about 75 hyperthyroidism and approximately 17 progressor patients. To identify distinguishing TCR V-J signatures, a discovery cohort of some 99 patients was used, comprising 40 to 45 with Graves' ophthalmopathy and around 57 with stable Graves' hyperthyroidism. Once sampling was done, hyperthyroidism patients were given methimazole at a starting dose of 30 mg daily, whereas ophthalmopathy patients were given high-dose intravenous methylprednisolone.

Results the study describes overall, beyond this receptor: A model built on a 13 V-J signature distinguished ophthalmopathy from stable hyperthyroidism, reaching about 88% sensitivity and around 81% specificity in cross-validation and 80%/75% in testing. In validation, progression to ophthalmopathy was predicted by the model with approximately 67% sensitivity and 72.22% specificity, a median of about 6.8 months before onset. No statistical method was used to set the sample size in advance, and investigators knew the group allocation. Most expanded thyroid clonotypes (frequency above 0.001) were also detected in blood, a finding suggesting that blood repertoires may reflect thyroid immune responses.

Stable Graves' hyperthyroidism was defined as the absence of progression to ophthalmopathy over 18 months of follow-up. Hyperthyroidism patients were newly diagnosed, had a disease duration of under 2 months, and were aged 18 to 65 years. The study excluded patients with uncontrolled infections, other autoimmune diseases, pregnancy or lactation. Diagnoses were based on clinical symptoms, serum thyroxine and TRAb, thyroid ultrasound and orbital computed tomography. Ficoll-Paque density gradient centrifugation was used to isolate PBMCs from approximately 10 ml of fresh peripheral blood. Total RNA was extracted using Trizol reagent, and RNA quality was assessed on an Agilent 2100 Bioanalyzer.

What was sequenced was blood. The sequence joins TRBV12-3 or TRBV12-4 to TRBJ1-3; perhaps TRBD1 is the D gene, with 5 bases matching. This clonotype originated in a woman aged 18 to 35 with Graves' hyperthyroidism. The encoded CDR3 is CASSKGSGNTIYF. In nucleotide form, the sequence is TGTGCCAGCTCGAAGGGGTCTGGAAACACCATATATTTT.